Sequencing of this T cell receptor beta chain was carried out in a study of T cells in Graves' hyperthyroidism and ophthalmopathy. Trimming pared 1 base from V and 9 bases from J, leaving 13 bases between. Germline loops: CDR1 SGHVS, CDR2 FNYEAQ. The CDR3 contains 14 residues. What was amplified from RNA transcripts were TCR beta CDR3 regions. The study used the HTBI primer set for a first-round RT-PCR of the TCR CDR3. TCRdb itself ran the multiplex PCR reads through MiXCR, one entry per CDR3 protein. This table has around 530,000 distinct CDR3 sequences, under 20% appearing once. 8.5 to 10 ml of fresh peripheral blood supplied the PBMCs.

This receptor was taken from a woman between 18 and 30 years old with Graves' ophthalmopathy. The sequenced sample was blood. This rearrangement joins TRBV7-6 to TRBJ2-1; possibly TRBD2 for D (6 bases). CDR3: CASSLGRERAEQFF. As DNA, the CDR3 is TGTGCCAGCAGCTTAGGACGGGAGAGGGCTGAGCAGTTCTTC.